This T cell receptor beta chain was profiled in a study of CD8 T cells in ankylosing spondylitis. Notes on the study in general: Researchers report that disease-linked clones proved CD8+ and relatively rare in peripheral blood. It was reported that disease-linked clones were significantly enriched in matched ankylosing spondylitis synovial fluid. What seemed typical of ankylosing spondylitis blood was a TCR beta motif built from several highly homologous variants.

This clonotype was detected only a few times. Its antigen is not known. The CDR3 length is 15 residues. Trimming cost V 5 bases and J 1 base, with 16 bases left between them. CDR1 is SGHRS and CDR2 is YFSETQ in the germline V gene. Researchers built TCR beta libraries using quantitative 5'-RACE with molecular barcodes. Each CDR3 protein is one row after TCRdb ran MiXCR on the 5' RACE reads. The sample has 670,000 or so distinct CDR3 sequences; over 15% are singletons. The chain couples TRBV5-1 to TRBJ2-7; D may correspond to TRBD1 or TRBD2 (5 bases each). The sample was blood, either unsorted or a sorted T cell fraction (not recorded which). The clonotype comes from a male donor with ankylosing spondylitis. CDR3 sequence reads: CASRNTAGASYEQYF. The CDR3 region has the DNA TGCGCCAGCAGAAACACAGCCGGGGCGTCCTACGAGCAGTACTTC.